The next 32 T cell receptor beta chains were all read from a single sample in a study of CD8+CD57+ T cells in acquired aplastic anemia. In patients chosen for sequencing, flow cytometry had shown CD8+CD57+ cell expansion. For CDR3 and TCR beta VDJ profiling, genomic DNA was the template used. TCRdb ran MiXCR on the reads and lists one entry per CDR3 protein. The table lists approximately 200,000 distinct CDR3 sequences, about half of them singletons, with 15% to 20% in the top ten. The sample was sorted CD4+, CD8+, or CD8+CD57+ T cells (not recorded which) from PBMCs. These receptor sequences come from a human donor with aplastic anemia.

Concerning this clonotype itself: Relative to the germline gene, one junction end is altered; a read error may explain this. The V and J genes are TRBV2 and TRBJ2-7; D may be TRBD1 or TRBD2 (5 bases each). This CDR3 has 13 residues. Per germline, CDR1 SNHLY and CDR2 FYNNEI. CDR3 sequence reads: CASFKWGSSEQYF. For the CDR3, the DNA is TGTGCCAGCTTCAAATGGGGGTCCTCCGAGCAGTACTTC. The full variable domain, with the rest looked up from reference TRBV2 and TRBJ2-7, is EPEVTQTPSHQVTQMGQEVILRCVPISNHLYFYWYRQILGQKVEFLVSFYNNEISEKSEIFDDQFSVERPDGSNFTLKIRSTKLEDSAMYFCASFKWGSSEQYFGPGTRLTVT.

The chain employs TRBV2 and TRBJ2-7; D might be TRBD1 (6 bases). V lost 6 bases, J lost 5 bases, and 23 bases lay in between. Germline CDR1 and CDR2: SNHLY and FYNNEI. This CDR3 is built from 16 residues. The CDR3 is CASRPPVAGGGNEQYF. CDR3 nucleotide sequence: TGTGCCAGCAGGCCACCTGTGGCTGGGGGCGGAAACGAGCAGTACTTC.

This clonotype was seen ten or more times. The V and J genes are TRBV10-3 and TRBJ1-6; 9 nucleotides agree with TRBD1. The CDR3 length is 14 residues. Trimming at V came to 6 bases and at J to 7 bases, leaving 4 bases not matched to a gene. Germline V lookup: CDR1 ENHRY, CDR2 SYGVKD. The CDR3 sequence: CAIRDGQGNSPLHF. Here the CDR3 DNA reads TGTGCCATCAGAGATGGACAGGGGAATTCACCCCTCCACTTT.

The table lists this clonotype with many counts. The chain links TRBV5-1 to TRBJ1-4; D is uncertain. The CDR3 has 15 amino acids. V lost 4 bases and J lost 2, with 12 bases in between. Germline CDR1 SGHRS, CDR2 YFSETQ. The CDR3 DNA sequence: TGCGCCAGCAGCCCGGGTTCCGGGACTAATGAAAAACTGTTTTTT. Protein sequence: CASSPGSGTNEKLFF.

This clonotype has at least ten counts. V usage is TRBV2 and J usage is TRBJ1-2; a possible D gene is TRBD1 (5 bases). Trimming cost V 6 bases and J 1 base, with 9 bases left between them. The germline CDR1 and CDR2 sequences are SNHLY and FYNNEI. The CDR3 length is 13 residues. CDR3 residues: CASSSTVNYGYTF. Here the CDR3 DNA reads TGTGCCAGCAGCTCGACAGTTAACTATGGCTACACCTTC.

A remark on this clonotype: The conserved phenylalanine or tryptophan is not found at the CDR3 terminus, so this likely reflects a read error. The rearrangement links TRBV7-2 to TRBJ1-2, with D perhaps TRBD1 (5 bases). V was trimmed by 5 bases and J by 0 bases, leaving 16 bases between them. This CDR3 is 16 amino acids long. Germline V CDR1 and CDR2: SGHTA, FQGNSA. Here the CDR3 reads CASSPRGRFTNYGYTL. The DNA for the CDR3 is TGTGCCAGCAGCCCAAGGGGCCGTTTTACTAACTATGGCTACACCCTC.

This clonotype was recorded many times. The chain combines TRBV5-1 with TRBJ1-2; D is perhaps TRBD1 (5 bases). Trimming took off 5 bases at V and 2 bases at J, with 16 bases between the two ends. The CDR3 is 15 residues long. Per the germline V gene, CDR1 is SGHRS and CDR2 is YFSETQ. CDR3 sequence: CASSPGPQGNYGYTF. Here the CDR3 DNA reads TGCGCCAGCAGTCCGGGACCTCAAGGAAACTATGGCTACACCTTC.

This rearrangement joins TRBV9 to TRBJ1-1, with D possibly matching TRBD1 (5 bases). Per the germline V gene, CDR1 is SGDLS and CDR2 is YYNGEE. The CDR3 is 15 amino acids. Trimming shortened V by 0 bases and J by 0 bases, and 9 bases separated the two germline ends. The CDR3: CASSVVEDMNTEAFF. CDR3 in DNA: TGTGCCAGCAGCGTAGTGGAGGACATGAACACTGAAGCTTTCTTT.

This clonotype showed up many times. The genes are TRBV5-1 and TRBJ2-6; the D is unclear. CDR3 length equals 15 residues. CDR1 SGHRS and CDR2 YFSETQ come from the germline V gene. Trimming pared 4 bases from V and 0 bases from J, leaving 8 bases between. The chain's CDR3 is CASSPQSSGANVLTF. CDR3 DNA sequence: TGCGCCAGCAGCCCCCAGTCCTCTGGGGCCAACGTCCTGACTTTC.

This chain uses TRBV2 with TRBJ2-5; TRBD2 matches 13 bases. The ends lost 4 bases at V and 1 base at J; junction bases unmatched: 12. Germline CDR1 is SNHLY and CDR2 is FYNNEI. The CDR3 covers 19 residues. CDR3 protein: CASSGGLAGKHNGQETQYF. As DNA, the CDR3 is TGTGCCAGCAGTGGGGGACTAGCGGGGAAACATAATGGCCAAGAGACCCAGTACTTC.

This clonotype has a count of ten or more. This rearrangement joins TRBV5-4 to TRBJ2-5; tentative D call: TRBD1 (5 bases). This CDR3 comprises 13 residues. V dropped 1 base and J dropped 4 bases, with 8 bases sitting between them. CDR1 and CDR2 from the germline V gene are SGHNT and YYREEE (reference sequence). This chain's CDR3 is CASSLLGVETQYF. The CDR3 nucleotides read TGTGCCAGCAGCTTGCTAGGGGTAGAGACCCAGTACTTC.

Ten or more counts support this clonotype. This sequence joins TRBV28 and TRBJ1-6; D is undetermined. CDR3 length: 13 residues. Germline CDR1 and CDR2: MDHEN and SYDVKM. V was clipped by 1 base and J by 9 bases, with 7 bases between them. CDR3 in amino acids: CASSLFGPSPLHF. The CDR3 DNA is TGTGCCAGCAGTTTATTTGGACCTTCACCCCTCCACTTT. Together with reference TRBV28 and TRBJ1-6, the CDR3 gives the full variable domain: DVKVTQSSRYLVKRTGEKVFLECVQDMDHENMFWYRQDPGLGLRLIYFSYDVKMKEKGDIPEGYSVSREKKERFSLILESASTNQTSMYLCASSLFGPSPLHFGNGTRLTVT.

In its sample, this clonotype was seen many times. The CDR3 sequence: CSVDASGANVLTF. CDR3 sequence (DNA): TGCAGCGTGGATGCCTCTGGGGCCAACGTCCTGACTTTC. The chain recombines TRBV29-1 with TRBJ2-6, with D unresolved. Germline-derived CDR1 and CDR2 are SQVTM and ANQGSEA. This CDR3 comprises 13 residues. V was trimmed by 6 bases and J by 0 bases, leaving 6 bases between them. The full variable domain, in which reference TRBV29-1 and TRBJ2-6 provide the parts outside the CDR3, is SAVISQKPSRDICQRGTSLTIQCQVDSQVTMMFWYRQQPGQSLTLIATANQGSEATYESGFVIDKFPISRPNLTFSTLTVSNMSPEDSSIYLCSVDASGANVLTFGAGSRLTVL.

The rearrangement links TRBV5-1 to TRBJ2-7, with TRBD2 identical over 10 bases. Matching the DNA end better, TRBJ2-1 makes the J call doubtful. The CDR3 runs to 16 residues. CDR1 and CDR2 (germline): SGHRS, YFSETQ. Written as DNA, the CDR3 is TGCGCCAGCAGCTTGGCAGCGGGAGGGCCGTGGGATGAGCAGTTCTTC. The encoded protein is CASSLAAGGPWDEQFF.

This CDR3 reads CASSPAGAQYEQYF. The CDR3 coding sequence is TGTGCCAGCTCACCTGCGGGAGCCCAATACGAGCAGTACTTC. V is TRBV18 and J is TRBJ2-7; 7 nucleotides line up with TRBD2. CDR3 length equals 14 residues. Germline CDR1 reads KGHSH; CDR2 reads LQKENI. V lost 3 bases, J lost 4 bases, and 6 bases stayed unmatched.

The chain has TRBV19 and TRBJ2-7, with D possibly TRBD1 on 7 matching bases. With 8 bases removed from V and 7 bases from J, the gap between germline ends came to 12 bases. Germline V lookup: CDR1 LNHDA, CDR2 SQIVND (reference sequence). The CDR3 is made up of 11 amino acids. The CDR3 DNA reads TGTGCCAGTGGCAGGGGGGAAGAGCAGTACTTC. Translating it yields CASGRGEEQYF.

The chain couples TRBV10-3 to TRBJ1-5; possible D gene TRBD1, 5 bases. With 4 bases removed from V and 4 bases from J, the gap between germline ends came to 11 bases. CDR3 length: 14 amino acids. Germline values: CDR1 ENHRY, CDR2 SYGVKD. In nucleotides, the CDR3 is TGTGCCATCAGTGGGGGGACCGAGAATCAGCCCCAGCATTTT. It specifies CAISGGTENQPQHF.

This clonotype was seen only a few times. A much larger clone differs from this one at a single base, so this may be a read error. The CDR3 end shows no conserved phenylalanine or tryptophan, and so a read error is likely. This chain links TRBV7-2 with TRBJ1-2, with a tentative D call TRBD1 (5 bases). The CDR3 sequence is 13 residues long. Germline V gene lookup returns CDR1 SGHTA and CDR2 FQGNSA. The germline V and J ends were trimmed by 1 base and 7 bases, with 10 bases remaining between them. The CDR3 region has the DNA TGTGCCAGCAGCTTAGTATCCGGGGCTGGCTACACCCTC. It is translated as CASSLVSGAGYTL.

This clonotype showed up many times. The chain is built from TRBV15 and TRBJ1-1, with D possibly being TRBD1 (6 bases). V lost 0 bases to trimming and J lost 6 bases, with 11 bases between them. The CDR3 consists of 14 residues. CDR1 and CDR2 (germline): LNHNV, YYDKDF (reference sequence). The CDR3 sequence is CATSRDSSGAEAFF. CDR3 nucleotides: TGTGCCACCAGCAGAGATTCCTCAGGGGCTGAAGCTTTCTTT.

Note on this clonotype: Given a much more abundant clone one base away, this may be a read error. The rearrangement uses TRBV11-2 and TRBJ1-4, with D uncertain. The CDR3 sequence is 13 residues long. CDR1 and CDR2 from the germline V gene are SGHAT and FQNNGV. V lost 1 base, J lost 5 bases, and 5 bases lay in between. In nucleotides, the CDR3 is TGTGCCAGCAGCTTAGGAACCAATGAAAAACTGTTTTTT. Its translation is CASSLGTNEKLFF. The full variable domain, with the rest looked up from reference TRBV11-2 and TRBJ1-4, is EAGVAQSPRYKIIEKRQSVAFWCNPISGHATLYWYQQILGQGPKLLIQFQNNGVVDDSQLPKDRFSAERLKGVDSTLKIQPAKLEDSAVYLCASSLGTNEKLFFGSGTQLSVL.

Details on this clonotype: One base away lies a much larger clone, so this may be a sequencing read error. The chain combines TRBV24-1 with TRBJ1-2; D is uncertain. Germline-derived CDR1 and CDR2 are KGHDR and SFDVKD. This CDR3 has 13 residues. Trimming shortened V by 6 bases and J by 8 bases, and 15 bases separated the two germline ends. The CDR3 DNA sequence: TGTGCCACCAGTCCCTCCCCCGAGGACGGCTACACCTTC. It codes for CATSPSPEDGYTF.

On this clonotype: A much larger clonotype is one base distant, so this may be a read error. Since the CDR3 does not end with the conserved phenylalanine or tryptophan, this likely comes from a read error. The genes are TRBV6-1 and TRBJ2-7; 10 nucleotides agree with TRBD1. This CDR3 spans 16 amino acids. V shed 8 bases and J 3 bases; nucleotides not matched to a gene: 13. Germline CDR1 reads MNHNS; CDR2 reads SASEGT. Here the CDR3 reads CASWAGGGQGLYEQYL. The CDR3 nucleotides read TGTGCCAGCTGGGCAGGAGGGGGACAGGGGCTCTACGAGCAGTACCTC.

At least ten counts were recorded for this clonotype. The rearrangement joins TRBV12-3 or TRBV12-4 to TRBJ1-1; TRBD1 agrees at 9 bases. The V segment lost 5 bases and the J segment 11 bases; nucleotides outside the gene matches: 9. CDR3 size: 13 residues. CDR3 region: CASSRDREAGAFF. The CDR3 DNA reads TGTGCCAGCAGTAGGGACAGGGAAGCTGGGGCTTTCTTT.

The V call is TRBV28, the J call TRBJ1-5; D is perhaps TRBD1 (6 bases). Trimming pared 7 bases from V and 1 base from J, leaving 17 bases between. The CDR3 extends over 16 amino acids. Looked up from germline, CDR1 is MDHEN and CDR2 is SYDVKM. The CDR3: CASTGLGGASNQPQHF. The CDR3 DNA is TGTGCCAGCACTGGACTCGGGGGGGCGAGCAATCAGCCCCAGCATTTT.

This clonotype was picked up many times. This chain's CDR3 is CSAVPALNQPQHF. CDR3 DNA: TGCAGTGCTGTGCCAGCGCTGAATCAGCCCCAGCATTTT. The V call is TRBV20-1, the J call TRBJ1-5; D not certain. V lost 5 bases to trimming and J lost 4 bases, with 12 bases between them. This CDR3 has 13 residues. CDR1 is DFQATT, CDR2 SNEGSKA, per germline (reference sequence).

The V gene is TRBV20-1, the J gene TRBJ2-1; tentative D call: TRBD2 (7 bases). Germline V CDR1 and CDR2: DFQATT, SNEGSKA (reference sequence). The CDR3 is 16 amino acids. V was trimmed by 0 bases and J by 10 bases, leaving 22 bases between them. CDR3 protein: CSARDRNWKGGVEQFF. CDR3 coding DNA: TGCAGTGCTAGAGATCGAAACTGGAAGGGGGGGGTGGAGCAGTTCTTC.

This clonotype was seen a few times. The chain employs TRBV5-4 and TRBJ1-6; 9 bases line up with TRBD1. The CDR3 runs 16 residues. J lost 6 bases, V lost 4 bases, and 8 bases had no gene match. Per germline, CDR1 SGHNT and CDR2 YYREEE (reference sequence). The CDR3 bases are TGTGCCAGCAGCCAAGAGGGGACAGGGTCTAATTCACCCCTCCACTTT. It is translated as CASSQEGTGSNSPLHF.

This clonotype was detected ten times or more. The genes are TRBV9 and TRBJ1-6; 7 bases match TRBD1. CDR3 length: 14 residues. Trimming took 6 bases from V and 5 from J; bases not matched to a gene: 5. Germline-derived CDR1 and CDR2 are SGDLS and YYNGEE. CDR3 DNA: TGTGCCAGCACCCCTACAGGGGATAATTCACCCCTCCACTTT. It yields the protein CASTPTGDNSPLHF.

This clonotype was seen at least ten times. This chain joins TRBV5-1 and TRBJ2-7, with D possibly TRBD1 on 6 matching bases. Looked up from germline, CDR1 is SGHRS and CDR2 is YFSETQ. V was shortened by 0 bases and J by 0 bases, with 10 bases between the two germline ends. The CDR3 consists of 15 residues. The CDR3 reads CASSLGAGDSYEQYF. In nucleotides, the CDR3 is TGCGCCAGCAGCTTGGGAGCAGGGGACTCCTACGAGCAGTACTTC. The full variable domain, rest sourced from reference TRBV5-1 and TRBJ2-7, is KAGVTQTPRYLIKTRGQQVTLSCSPISGHRSVSWYQQTPGQGLQFLFEYFSETQRNKGNFPGRFSGRQFSNSRSEMNVSTLELGDSALYLCASSLGAGDSYEQYFGPGTRLTVT.

This clonotype was picked up many times. The chain has TRBV20-1 and TRBJ2-5; D perhaps matches TRBD2 (5 bases). V was trimmed by 5 bases and J by 4 bases, leaving 17 bases between them. Germline V gives CDR1 DFQATT, CDR2 SNEGSKA (reference sequence). The CDR3 loop spans 14 amino acids. The CDR3 DNA reads TGCAGTGCTTTGGACTGGATGTTCGCAGAGACCCAGTACTTC. This codes for CSALDWMFAETQYF.

The chain recombines TRBV12-3 or TRBV12-4 with TRBJ1-6; D gene uncertain. V shed 5 bases and J shed 7 bases, with 15 bases lying between them. This CDR3 is built from 15 residues. CDR3 region: CASSPSRLGNSPLHF. The CDR3 region has the DNA TGTGCCAGCAGTCCGTCCAGACTGGGGAATTCACCCCTCCACTTT.

There are a few counts of this clonotype. This chain uses TRBV20-1 with TRBJ2-7, with TRBD2 as a possible D gene (5 bases). The CDR3 totals 13 residues. The ends were cut back, 3 bases at V and 2 bases at J, with 11 bases in the middle. Looked up from germline, CDR1 is DFQATT and CDR2 is SNEGSKA (reference sequence). CDR3 sequence reads: CSASRTGTYEQYF. CDR3 bases: TGCAGTGCTAGCCGGACCGGGACCTACGAGCAGTACTTC.